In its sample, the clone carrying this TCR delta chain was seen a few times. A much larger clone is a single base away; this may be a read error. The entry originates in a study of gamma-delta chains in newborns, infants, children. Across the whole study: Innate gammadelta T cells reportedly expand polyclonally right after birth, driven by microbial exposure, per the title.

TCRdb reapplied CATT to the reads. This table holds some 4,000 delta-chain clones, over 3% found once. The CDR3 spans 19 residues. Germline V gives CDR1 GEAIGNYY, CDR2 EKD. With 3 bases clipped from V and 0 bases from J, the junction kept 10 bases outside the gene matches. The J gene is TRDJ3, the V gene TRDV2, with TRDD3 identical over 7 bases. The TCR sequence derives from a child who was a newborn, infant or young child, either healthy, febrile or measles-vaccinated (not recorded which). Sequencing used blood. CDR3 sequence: CACDAVLGTRSWDTRQMFF. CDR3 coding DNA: TGTGCCTGTGACGCCGTACTGGGGACCCGCTCCTGGGACACCCGACAGATGTTTTTC.